A single sample gave rise to the 29 T cell receptor beta chains below, sequenced in a study of blood T cell repertoires in COVID-19 (dated by TCRdb to the early 2020s). The method behind the library was the immunoSEQ multiplex PCR assay. Sourced from immuneACCESS, this table was stored by TCRdb with only in-frame sequences that have V and J called. A share of the clones is absent; for the studies checked, an unresolved V gene accounts for under half, and the remainder has no known explanation. This sample comprises about 480,000 clones, roughly 90% of them detected only once. Less than 2% of the sample belongs to the ten largest clones. The sequenced sample consisted of PBMCs or T cells enriched from blood (not recorded which). The receptors here all came from a woman aged 40 to 50 who had recovered from COVID-19.

This sequence joins TRBV2 and TRBJ1-1, with 8 bases fitting TRBD1. The CDR3 runs to 12 residues. V shed 9 bases, J shed 1 base, and the junction held 1 base outside the gene matches. The germline CDR1 and CDR2 sequences are SNHLY and FYNNEI. The CDR3 protein is CARGQENTEAFF. The CDR3 DNA reads as TGTGCCAGGGGACAGGAGAACACTGAAGCTTTCTTT. Combining the CDR3 with reference TRBV2 and TRBJ1-1 gives the whole variable domain EPEVTQTPSHQVTQMGQEVILRCVPISNHLYFYWYRQILGQKVEFLVSFYNNEISEKSEIFDDQFSVERPDGSNFTLKIRSTKLEDSAMYFCARGQENTEAFFGQGTRLTVV.

This clone has only a few counts. The chain carries TRBV20-1 and TRBJ1-2; weak D call: TRBD1 (6 bases). The CDR3 runs to 12 residues. Trimming removed 3 bases from V and 6 bases from J, with 11 bases in between. The V gene's germline CDR1 is DFQATT and CDR2 SNEGSKA (reference sequence). Here the CDR3 reads CSASRGGDGYTF. The CDR3 DNA reads TGCAGTGCTAGTCGCGGGGGCGATGGCTACACCTTC.

The V call is TRBV10-3, the J call TRBJ1-1; D ambiguous. This CDR3 comprises 13 residues. CDR1 and CDR2 (germline): ENHRY, SYGVKD. The V end was cut by 2 bases, the J end by 0 bases, with 4 bases between. The CDR3 here is CAISEEMNTEAFF. The CDR3 nucleotides are TGTGCCATCAGTGAGGAGATGAACACTGAAGCTTTCTTT.

V is TRBV3-1 (or the pseudogene TRBV3-2) and J is TRBJ2-1; D not resolved. The V and J ends lost 4 bases and 7 bases respectively, with 11 bases between them. This CDR3 region has 13 residues. CDR1 is LGHDT and CDR2 is YNNKEL in the germline V gene (reference sequence). DNA for the CDR3: TGTGCCAGCAGCCCTGTCACCAGGAATGAGCAGTTCTTC. Translated, it gives CASSPVTRNEQFF.

The chain carries TRBV4-1 and TRBJ2-7; 9 bases fit TRBD2. The CDR3 contains 15 residues. The germline gives CDR1 MGHRA, CDR2 YSYEKL. V lost 4 bases, J lost 3 bases, and 7 bases stayed unmatched. The CDR3 is CASSREREVVYEQYF. Here the CDR3 DNA reads TGCGCCAGCAGCCGCGAGCGGGAGGTTGTCTACGAGCAGTACTTC.

This sequence joins TRBV27 and TRBJ2-7, with 9 bases lining up with TRBD1. Germline V gives CDR1 MNHEY, CDR2 SMNVEV (reference sequence). The CDR3 is 15 residues long. V lost 2 bases and J lost 1; bases outside the gene matches: 3. The CDR3 sequence is CASSLAGTGSYEQYF. The CDR3 DNA is TGTGCCAGCAGTTTAGCCGGGACAGGGTCCTACGAGCAGTACTTC.

The rearrangement uses TRBV3-1 (or the pseudogene TRBV3-2) and TRBJ2-2; 10 bases map to TRBD2. V was pared by 5 bases and J by 5 bases, with 8 bases of the junction left unmatched. The CDR3 has 16 residues. From germline, CDR1 is LGHDT and CDR2 YNNKEL (reference sequence). The DNA for the CDR3 is TGTGCCAGCAGCACTTCCACTAGCGGGAATACCGGGGAGCTGTTTTTT. It encodes CASSTSTSGNTGELFF.

The rearrangement joins TRBV5-6 to TRBJ1-1, with TRBD1 matching over 8 bases. CDR1 SGHDT and CDR2 YYEEEE come from the germline V gene. J lost 3 bases, V lost 3 bases, and 4 bases had no gene match. The CDR3 totals 14 residues. This CDR3 reads CASSWGQVYTEAFF. CDR3 nucleotides: TGTGCCAGCAGCTGGGGACAGGTTTACACTGAAGCTTTCTTT.

CDR3 loop: CATNLDRGLTNEKLFF. CDR3 sequence (DNA): TGTGCCACCAACCTTGACAGGGGGCTAACTAATGAAAAACTGTTTTTT. The chain couples TRBV15 to TRBJ1-4; 10 bases line up with TRBD1. Per the germline V gene, CDR1 is LNHNV and CDR2 is YYDKDF (reference sequence). This CDR3 region has 16 residues. Trimming removed 7 bases from V and 1 base from J; junction bases left unmatched: 6.

This clone appeared a single time. The gene calls are TRBV19 and TRBJ1-1; 8 nucleotides line up with TRBD1. The CDR3 spans 14 residues. The germline V gene has CDR1 LNHDA and CDR2 SQIVND (reference sequence). Germline trimming cut 5 bases from V and 5 bases from J; bases unmatched to any gene: 7. The CDR3 DNA is TGTGCCAGTAGTGGGACAGGTTCGGGTACTGAAGCTTTCTTT. Translated: CASSGTGSGTEAFF.

The J gene is TRBJ2-5, the V gene TRBV4-3; 9 bases agree with TRBD2. The germline V gene has CDR1 LGHNA and CDR2 YSLEER. The CDR3 is 17 residues long. Trimming took 1 base from V and 3 from J; bases not matched to a gene: 9. In DNA, the CDR3 is TGCGCCAGCAGCCAAGTAAATCGGGGACTAGCTAAAGAGACCCAGTACTTC. The encoded protein is CASSQVNRGLAKETQYF.

V gene TRBV30 combines with J gene TRBJ2-2; 9 bases map to TRBD1. The J segment lost 6 bases and the V segment lost 2 bases, leaving 4 bases of the junction unmatched. CDR3 length: 14 residues. CDR1 GTSNPN and CDR2 SVGIG come from the germline V gene (reference sequence). Written as DNA, the CDR3 is TGTGCCTGGAGTCCTGGACAGGGGTCCGGGGAGCTGTTTTTT. Protein sequence: CAWSPGQGSGELFF.

In its sample, this clone was seen a few times. The J gene is TRBJ1-2, the V gene TRBV27; D gene ambiguous. Trimming pared 3 bases from V and 9 bases from J, leaving 17 bases between. This CDR3 spans 14 amino acids. Germline V lookup: CDR1 MNHEY, CDR2 SMNVEV (reference sequence). The CDR3 DNA is TGTGCCAGCAGTTTTTCTAGTAGCGAGTCAAGCTACACCTTC. It translates to CASSFSSSESSYTF.

This rearrangement joins TRBV12-5 to TRBJ1-1, with D tentatively TRBD1 (6 bases). The V and J ends lost 6 bases and 5 bases respectively, with 19 bases between them. The CDR3 spans 15 residues. The V gene's germline CDR1 is LGHNT and CDR2 FRNRAP. The DNA of the CDR3 is TGTGCTAGTGGCCTAAATGACAGGATCGGTACTGAAGCTTTCTTT. It specifies CASGLNDRIGTEAFF.

This chain uses TRBV19 with TRBJ2-7; 11 bases map to TRBD2. The V gene end was trimmed by 6 bases and the J gene end by 6 bases; junction bases not matched to a gene: 7. The CDR3 length is 14 residues. Looked up from germline, CDR1 is LNHDA and CDR2 is SQIVND (reference sequence). The CDR3 DNA reads as TGTGCCAGTAGGGTCCTAGCGGGAGGAGGCGAGCAGTACTTC. Translated, it gives CASRVLAGGGEQYF.

This clone has a single count. The chain is built from TRBV7-2 and TRBJ1-3, with TRBD1 matching over 10 bases. The CDR3 consists of 18 residues. Germline V lookup: CDR1 SGHTA, CDR2 FQGNSA. V shed 5 bases, J shed 9 bases, and the junction held 19 bases outside the gene matches. CDR3 DNA: TGTGCCAGCAGCCCAAAGATTTCAGGACAGGGGGGAAACCCCACCATATATTTT. It encodes CASSPKISGQGGNPTIYF.

Here the CDR3 reads CASSVEQVYTGNTIYF. Here the CDR3 DNA reads TGTGCCAGCAGTGTGGAACAGGTCTATACTGGAAACACCATATATTTT. The chain uses TRBV2 and TRBJ1-3, with D possibly TRBD1 on 5 matching bases. Trimming took 4 bases from V and 2 from J, leaving 15 bases between them. In germline, CDR1 is SNHLY, CDR2 FYNNEI. The CDR3 is made up of 16 amino acids.

The chain recombines TRBV24-1 with TRBJ2-2; no firm D call. Germline CDR1 and CDR2: KGHDR and SFDVKD. The CDR3 contains 19 residues. V was pared by 1 base and J by 0 bases, with 17 bases between. The CDR3 loop reads CATSDFIRQDGSNTGELFF. In DNA, the CDR3 is TGTGCCACCAGTGATTTTATACGGCAGGATGGTTCGAACACCGGGGAGCTGTTTTTT.

This chain uses TRBV5-1 with TRBJ1-2, with D perhaps matching TRBD1 (5 bases). CDR3 size: 13 residues. Germline CDR1 is SGHRS and CDR2 is YFSETQ. V lost 0 bases, J lost 11 bases, and 14 bases lay in between. The CDR3 sequence is CASSLDGGVGYTF. CDR3 bases: TGCGCCAGCAGCTTGGACGGGGGTGTTGGGTACACCTTC.

The V and J genes are TRBV7-9 and TRBJ1-3; 8 nucleotides line up with TRBD1. Germline V gives CDR1 SEHNR, CDR2 FQNEAQ (reference sequence). The V gene end was trimmed by 5 bases and the J gene end by 3 bases; junction bases not matched to a gene: 9. CDR3 length: 16 residues. The CDR3 sequence: CASSPQTGDSGNTIYF. For the CDR3, the DNA is TGTGCCAGCAGCCCACAGACAGGGGATAGTGGAAACACCATATATTTT.

The chain links TRBV4-2 to TRBJ1-4; possible D gene TRBD1, 5 bases. Germline values: CDR1 LGHNA, CDR2 YNFKEQ. V lost 0 bases and J 4 bases, leaving 15 bases between the germline ends. This CDR3 is 17 amino acids long. CDR3 sequence reads: CASSQDRFAGDNEKLFF. The CDR3 nucleotides read TGTGCCAGCAGCCAAGATCGTTTCGCGGGGGATAATGAAAAACTGTTTTTT.

This clone was detected a few times. The J gene is TRBJ1-6, the V gene TRBV5-5; D gene ambiguous. CDR3 length: 15 residues. Trimming left V 0 bases short and J 5 bases short, with 9 bases between. Germline V gene sequence: CDR1 SGHKS, CDR2 YYEKEE (reference sequence). CDR3 bases: TGTGCCAGCAGCTTGGATTTCGGGGATAATTCACCCCTCCACTTT. Translating gives CASSLDFGDNSPLHF.

The chain employs TRBV5-4 and TRBJ2-7; possible D gene TRBD2, 6 bases. Looked up from germline, CDR1 is SGHNT and CDR2 is YYREEE (reference sequence). V dropped 4 bases and J dropped 1 base, with 15 bases sitting between them. The CDR3 is 15 residues long. This CDR3 is CASSPPPTSSYEQYF. CDR3 nucleotides: TGTGCCAGCAGCCCGCCCCCGACTAGTTCCTACGAGCAGTACTTC.

This rearrangement joins TRBV6-4 to TRBJ1-1, with D possibly being TRBD1 (6 bases). Trimming took off 4 bases at V and 0 bases at J, with 12 bases between the two ends. This CDR3 is built from 15 residues. CDR1 is MRHNA, CDR2 SNTAGT, per germline. The CDR3 spells CASSALGGMNTEAFF. The CDR3 bases are TGTGCCAGCAGTGCCCTAGGGGGAATGAACACTGAAGCTTTCTTT.

Only one count was recorded for this clone. This chain joins TRBV3-1 (or the pseudogene TRBV3-2) and TRBJ2-1; D is unclear. The CDR3 consists of 14 residues. The V end lost 5 bases, the J end lost 7 bases, and 15 bases lay between the germline ends. CDR1 is LGHDT, CDR2 YNNKEL, per germline (reference sequence). The CDR3: CASSVPERPNEQFF. The DNA for the CDR3 is TGTGCCAGCAGCGTCCCCGAGCGCCCTAATGAGCAGTTCTTC.

This clone was found once. This chain links TRBV24-1 with TRBJ2-6, with TRBD1 identical over 11 bases. The germline V gene has CDR1 KGHDR and CDR2 SFDVKD. CDR3 length: 17 amino acids. J was trimmed by 0 bases and V by 8 bases; bases with no gene match: 5. The CDR3 protein is CATMAGQGASGANVLTF. In nucleotides, the CDR3 is TGTGCCACCATGGCAGGACAGGGGGCCTCTGGGGCCAACGTCCTGACTTTC.

The genes are TRBV11-2 and TRBJ2-1; TRBD1 might be the D (5 bases). Germline V gene sequence: CDR1 SGHAT, CDR2 FQNNGV. Trimming removed 5 bases from V and 2 bases from J, with 10 bases in between. The CDR3 totals 14 residues. Here the CDR3 reads CASSLLTAYNEQFF. The CDR3 DNA follows: TGTGCCAGCAGCCTTCTGACAGCCTACAATGAGCAGTTCTTC.

The genes are TRBV7-9 and TRBJ2-1; a possible D gene is TRBD2 (6 bases). Germline V CDR1 and CDR2: SEHNR, FQNEAQ (reference sequence). This CDR3 is built from 15 residues. The ends were cut back, 6 bases at V and 3 bases at J, with 15 bases in the middle. CDR3 in amino acids: CASRGQSGFYNEQFF. The CDR3 bases are TGTGCCAGCAGGGGGCAGAGCGGGTTCTACAATGAGCAGTTCTTC. The whole variable domain, remainder taken from reference TRBV7-9 and TRBJ2-1, is DTGVSQNPRHKITKRGQNVTFRCDPISEHNRLYWYRQTLGQGPEFLTYFQNEAQLEKSRLLSDRFSAERPKGSFSTLEIQRTEQGDSAMYLCASRGQSGFYNEQFFGPGTRLTVL.

The V and J genes are TRBV10-3 and TRBJ2-7; TRBD2 matches 9 bases. This CDR3 spans 16 amino acids. The V segment lost 0 bases and the J segment 7 bases; nucleotides outside the gene matches: 10. In germline, CDR1 is ENHRY, CDR2 SYGVKD. This CDR3 is CAISESGLRLAEEQYF. The CDR3 DNA follows: TGTGCCATCAGTGAGTCGGGGTTGAGACTAGCGGAGGAGCAGTACTTC.